This TCR beta chain was documented in a study of blood T cell repertoires in COVID-19. As for the study in general: Collection of acute and convalescent COVID-19 samples took place in the United States, Italy and Spain. In each case, the material was cDNA or gDNA derived from T cells, B-cell-depleted T cells, or PBMCs.

Under the authors' procedure: Nucleated cell counts were estimated from reference gene primer amplification. TCRdb's table, derived via immunoSEQ multiplex PCR, lists solely in-frame clones and lacks some. That table supplies the V and J calls and clone size; D and trimming were determined from the DNA. The table includes tens of thousands of clones, about 90% detected once. V was pared by 3 bases and J by 5 bases, with 4 bases between. Germline V CDR1 and CDR2: MDHEN, SYDVKM. The CDR3 covers 11 residues. Sequenced material: peripheral blood. The clonotype was recovered from an elderly man with acute or convalescent COVID-19. This chain joins TRBV28 and TRBJ1-1; D call uncertain. The CDR3 spells CASSFRTEAFF. The DNA for the CDR3 is TGTGCCAGCAGTTTCCGGACTGAAGCTTTCTTT.